Listed below are T cell receptor beta chains from one sample, sequenced in a study of neoadjuvant anti-PD-1 for oral cavity cancer. TCRdb's copy holds only in-frame clones and misses some; the assay was immunoSEQ multiplex PCR. The sample includes over 65,000 clones, around 83% seen only once; the top ten take nearly 3.5%. Sequencing was performed on PBMCs, taken after nivolumab (anti-PD-1) treatment. These receptor sequences come from a person between 40 and 80 years old with oral cavity squamous cell carcinoma. Each CDR3 is given with its conserved first and last residue. D genes are given only for firm matches. Expanded clones get a size class; other rows say once, few or many, or leave the size out.

D gene,V gene,clone size,J gene,CDR3 DNA,CDR3 protein
TRBD2,TRBV28,.,TRBJ2-7,TGTGCCAGCAGTCAGATAGCGGGAGGATACTACGAGCAGTACTTC,CASSQIAGGYYEQYF
TRBD1,TRBV4-1,.,TRBJ2-2,TGCGCCAGCAGAGAGACAGGGTCTGGAGGTTCGGACACCGGGGAGCTGTTTTTT,CASRETGSGGSDTGELFF
TRBD2,TRBV4-2,.,TRBJ2-3,TGTGCCAGCAGCCAAGAATTCGGCCTAGCGGGCTCCACAGATACGCAGTATTTT,CASSQEFGLAGSTDTQYF
.,TRBV19,once,TRBJ2-7,TGTGCCAGTACCACCCCAGGGAAATCCTACGAGCAGTACTTC,CASTTPGKSYEQYF
.,TRBV2,.,TRBJ2-7,TGTGCCAGTGTGAGTCAGGGCACTCCCCCCTACTTC,CASVSQGTPPYF
TRBD2,TRBV13,.,TRBJ2-7,TGTGCCAGCAGCCCCCGAGTAGCGGGTTCCTACGAGCAGTACTTC,CASSPRVAGSYEQYF
.,TRBV6-5,.,TRBJ2-7,TGTGCCAGCAATCGGGCCGACGGAACCTACGAGCAGTACTTC,CASNRADGTYEQYF
.,TRBV5-4,few,TRBJ2-2,TGTGCCAGCAGCTTGCAGGGACTGGTGACCGGGGAGCTGTTTTTT,CASSLQGLVTGELFF
TRBD2,TRBV6-1,.,TRBJ2-1,TGTGCCAGCAGGCCCACTAGCGGTACCTACAATGAGCAGTTCTTC,CASRPTSGTYNEQFF
.,TRBV5-6,.,TRBJ2-3,TGTGCCAGCAGCTCGGGGTGGAGCACAGATACGCAGTATTTT,CASSSGWSTDTQYF
.,TRBV30,.,TRBJ1-3,TGTGCCTGGAGTGACGCCCGTGGGGGAAACACCATATATTTT,CAWSDARGGNTIYF
.,TRBV6-1,few,TRBJ1-1,TGTGCCAGCGACCGGGGACGGCAGAACACTGAAGCTTTCTTT,CASDRGRQNTEAFF
.,TRBV29-1,.,TRBJ1-2,TGCAGCGTTGATAAAAAGGGCGGCGATGGCTACACCTTC,CSVDKKGGDGYTF
.,TRBV10-3,medium-sized,TRBJ1-1,TGTGCCATCAGTGAAACAGGAGGAGATGGCACTGAAGCTTTCTTT,CAISETGGDGTEAFF
TRBD2,TRBV11-2,once,TRBJ2-7,TGTGCCAGCAGCTTTTTTAGCGGGAGTTACGAGCAGTACTTC,CASSFFSGSYEQYF
.,TRBV15,.,TRBJ1-1,TGTGCCACCAGCAAAACGAAACTCCCGGGGGCTGAAGCTTTCTTT,CATSKTKLPGAEAFF
.,TRBV6-1,.,TRBJ1-5,TGTGCCAGCAACCCGGGACTGATTAGCAATCAGCCCCAGCATTTT,CASNPGLISNQPQHF
.,TRBV6-1,.,TRBJ1-2,TGTGCCAGCAGTGAAACGGGTGACTATGGCTACACCTTC,CASSETGDYGYTF
TRBD2,TRBV2,.,TRBJ2-1,TGTGCCAGCACAGGGTTAGCGGGAGGGGAGCAGTTCTTC,CASTGLAGGEQFF
.,TRBV6-1,.,TRBJ2-1,TGTGCCAGCACCCTAGCGCCGGCCAATGAGCAGTTCTTC,CASTLAPANEQFF
.,TRBV2,.,TRBJ1-4,TGTGCCAGCGTCCTAGAGTGGAGTCGGGGCGAAAAACTGTTTTTT,CASVLEWSRGEKLFF
.,TRBV30,few,TRBJ1-2,TGTGCCTGGAGTGTGGGACACTATGGCTACACCTTC,CAWSVGHYGYTF
TRBD2,TRBV6-5,.,TRBJ2-2,TGTGCCAGCAGGCCCGGGACTACCACCGGGGAGCTGTTTTTT,CASRPGTTTGELFF
TRBD2,TRBV7-2,.,TRBJ2-5,TGTGCCAGCAGCCTCTCGACTAGCGGGAGTGCGAAGACCCAGTACTTC,CASSLSTSGSAKTQYF
.,TRBV9,.,TRBJ1-1,TGTGCCAGCAGCGTAGGGGGAACTGAAGCTTTCTTT,CASSVGGTEAFF
TRBD2,TRBV10-2,.,TRBJ2-2,TGCGCCAGCAGTGTAGAAGCGGGAGCCGGGGAGCTGTTTTTT,CASSVEAGAGELFF
.,TRBV5-1,.,TRBJ1-3,TGCGCCAGCAGCTTGGGGGACGGACTATTCGGAAACACCATATATTTT,CASSLGDGLFGNTIYF
.,TRBV15,.,TRBJ1-4,TGTGCCACCAGCAGAGATAGGGCTAATGAAAAACTGTTTTTT,CATSRDRANEKLFF
.,TRBV5-8,few,TRBJ1-5,TGTGCCAGCAGCTGGAACACTGGACAGCCCCAGCATTTT,CASSWNTGQPQHF
.,TRBV5-5,.,TRBJ1-2,TGTGCCAGCAGCTTGGAATTCGCCGGAAACTATGGCTACACCTTC,CASSLEFAGNYGYTF
TRBD2,TRBV30,.,TRBJ2-7,TGTGCCTGGAGTGTAGGAAATAGCGGGAGACAGTACTTC,CAWSVGNSGRQYF
TRBD1,TRBV4-1,.,TRBJ2-7,TGCGCCAGCAGCAACCCCCAGGGGGCGAGGTACGAGCAGTACTTC,CASSNPQGARYEQYF
.,TRBV7-9,.,TRBJ2-7,TGTGCCAGCAGCGTGTCTAGCGCCACCTACGAGCAGTACTTC,CASSVSSATYEQYF
.,TRBV9,.,TRBJ1-5,TGTGCCAGCAGCGCAACAGACCGGGGAATCAATCAGCCCCAGCATTTT,CASSATDRGINQPQHF
TRBD2,TRBV7-9,once,TRBJ2-3,TGTGCCAGCAGTCTTGTGGGCGGGAGCGCAGATACGCAGTATTTT,CASSLVGGSADTQYF
.,TRBV21-1,.,TRBJ2-4,TGTGCCAGCAGCAGAAGGGACAGAGAACTAGCGGGGCTAGCCAAAAACATTCAGTACTTC,CASSRRDRELAGLAKNIQYF
.,TRBV6-5,.,TRBJ1-4,TGTCCCCAGGGGAGGGACGAAAAACTGTTTTTT,CPQGRDEKLFF
.,TRBV2,.,TRBJ2-1,TGTGCCAGCAGCACTAGAATCCATCCCAATGAGCAGTTCTTC,CASSTRIHPNEQFF
.,TRBV30,.,TRBJ2-5,TGTGCCTGGGAACCATGGGGGCGGGAGACCCAGTACTTC,CAWEPWGRETQYF
.,TRBV11-1,.,TRBJ2-1,TGTGCCAGCAGCTTCCTTGAAGGGTATGGTGAGCAGTTCTTC,CASSFLEGYGEQFF
TRBD1,TRBV5-1,.,TRBJ1-1,TGCGCCAGCAGCGCAGGGGACAGGATGAACACTGAAGCTTTCTTT,CASSAGDRMNTEAFF
.,TRBV10-3,.,TRBJ1-5,TGTGCCATCAGTGACCCCCCACGAGGGGACTATAGCAATCAGCCCCAGCATTTT,CAISDPPRGDYSNQPQHF
.,TRBV6-1,.,TRBJ2-7,TGTGCCAGCTCCCAAGGGGGGGTGCTCTACGAGCAGTACTTC,CASSQGGVLYEQYF
TRBD2,TRBV7-2,.,TRBJ2-7,TGTGCCAGCAGCTTCGGCGGGGGTTCCTACGAGCAGTACTTC,CASSFGGGSYEQYF
TRBD1,TRBV6-5,.,TRBJ1-2,TGTGCCAGCAGTTACTCGGCTGACAGGGGAACAGGCTACACCTTC,CASSYSADRGTGYTF
.,TRBV2,.,TRBJ1-3,TGTGCCAGGAAAGGGATCTCTGGAAACACCATATATTTT,CARKGISGNTIYF
.,TRBV30,.,TRBJ2-3,TGTGCCTGGAGTGACCTAGGGGATACGCAGTATTTT,CAWSDLGDTQYF
.,TRBV7-9,.,TRBJ1-2,TGTGCCAGCAGCGCGTACAGGGAGGAAGGCTACACCTTC,CASSAYREEGYTF
TRBD2,TRBV19,.,TRBJ2-2,TGTGCCAGTTGGGAGGGATACACCGGGGAGCTGTTTTTT,CASWEGYTGELFF
.,TRBV15,.,TRBJ2-1,TGTGCCACCAGTCGAGAACTGTACTCCGAGCAGTTCTTC,CATSRELYSEQFF
.,TRBV5-1,.,TRBJ2-2,TGCGCCAGCAACAGGGTGGACACCGGGGAGCTGTTTTTT,CASNRVDTGELFF
.,TRBV15,.,TRBJ1-1,TGTGCCACCAGCAGAAGCGACACTGAAGCTTTCTTT,CATSRSDTEAFF
.,TRBV7-8,few,TRBJ2-7,TGTGCCAGCAGCCTCCGCGGGGACTACGAGCAGTACTTC,CASSLRGDYEQYF
.,TRBV19,.,TRBJ2-1,TGTGCCAGTAGTACGACACCAAGCCTTAGCCATGAGCAGTTCTTC,CASSTTPSLSHEQFF
.,TRBV7-9,few,TRBJ2-7,TGTGCCAGCAGCCCTTTAAGTTACGAGCAGTACTTC,CASSPLSYEQYF
TRBD2,TRBV4-2,.,TRBJ2-3,TGTGCCAGCAGCCCAGCCAGCGGGAGTGCAGATACGCAGTATTTT,CASSPASGSADTQYF